Below, 25 T cell receptor beta chains from the same sample are listed, as sequenced in a study of CD8+ T cells in alopecia areata. Sequencing templates came from extracted RNA that was reverse transcribed into cDNA. The assay was immunoSEQ multiplex PCR, and TCRdb's table has in-frame clones only and misses some. The sample shows roughly 150,000 clones, under 60% of them seen only once. The sample in question was CD8+ T cells sorted from blood, obtained at week 0. The receptors come from a human donor with alopecia areata.

The rearrangement uses TRBV7-8 and TRBJ2-1; TRBD2 might be the D (7 bases). Germline CDR1 SGHVS, CDR2 FQNEAQ. Trimming shortened V by 10 bases and J by 6 bases, and 22 bases separated the two germline ends. The CDR3 consists of 15 residues. The CDR3 DNA is TGTGCCACCCTACTAGGGGGGGCGATTGGCAATGAGCAGTTCTTC. The encoded protein is CATLLGGAIGNEQFF. The whole variable domain, remainder taken from reference TRBV7-8 and TRBJ2-1, is GAGVSQSPRYKVAKRGQDVALRCDPISGHVSLFWYQQALGQGPEFLTYFQNEAQLDKSGLPSDRFFAERPEGSVSTLKIQRTQQEDSAVYLCATLLGGAIGNEQFFGPGTRLTVL.

The rearrangement joins TRBV19 to TRBJ1-2; D may be TRBD1 (5 bases). Trimming left V 6 bases short and J 2 bases short, with 10 bases between. The length of the CDR3 is 13 residues. CDR1 and CDR2 from the germline V gene are LNHDA and SQIVND (reference sequence). This CDR3 reads CASRDQGNYGYTF. The CDR3 coding sequence is TGTGCCAGTAGAGATCAGGGAAACTATGGCTACACCTTC.

This clone was picked up one time. The chain couples TRBV7-9 to TRBJ2-1; TRBD2 agrees at 7 bases. The V gene's germline CDR1 is SEHNR and CDR2 FQNEAQ (reference sequence). J gave up 5 bases and V 5 bases, and 3 bases lay outside the gene matches. The CDR3 has 13 amino acids. As DNA, the CDR3 is TGTGCCAGCAGCGTGGCGGGGGACAATGAGCAGTTCTTC. Translated, it gives CASSVAGDNEQFF. The full variable domain, with the rest looked up from reference TRBV7-9 and TRBJ2-1, is DTGVSQNPRHKITKRGQNVTFRCDPISEHNRLYWYRQTLGQGPEFLTYFQNEAQLEKSRLLSDRFSAERPKGSFSTLEIQRTEQGDSAMYLCASSVAGDNEQFFGPGTRLTVL.

This clone was recorded a few times. Germline is not matched at one junction end, which may reflect a read error. V and J are TRBV13 and TRBJ2-7; TRBD2 might be the D (6 bases). The length of the CDR3 is 12 residues. Germline V lookup: CDR1 PRHDT, CDR2 FYEKMQ (reference sequence). The CDR3 DNA is TGTGCCAGCAGCTTGGGGCGGGACCGTCTCAACTTC. Translating it yields CASSLGRDRLNF. The full variable domain, its missing parts supplied by reference TRBV13 and TRBJ2-7, is AAGVIQSPRHLIKEKRETATLKCYPIPRHDTVYWYQQGPGQDPQFLISFYEKMQSDKGSIPDRFSAQQFSDYHSELNMSSLELGDSALYFCASSLGRDRLNFGPGTRLTVT.

J is TRBJ2-1 and V is TRBV9, with TRBD1 as a possible D gene (5 bases). This CDR3 is built from 13 residues. The germline V gene encodes CDR1 SGDLS and CDR2 YYNGEE. Trimming shortened V by 5 bases and J by 8 bases, and 14 bases separated the two germline ends. The CDR3 DNA reads TGTGCCAGCAGGTCTGACAGTTCCCATGAGCAGTTCTTC. Translated, it gives CASRSDSSHEQFF.

This clone was found a few times. This CDR3 is CSVEGQAGYEQYF. In DNA form, the CDR3 reads TGCAGCGTTGAAGGGCAGGCAGGATACGAGCAGTACTTC. The V gene is TRBV29-1, the J gene TRBJ2-7; no reliable D call. Germline lookup yields CDR1 SQVTM and CDR2 ANQGSEA. V was pared by 1 base and J by 4 bases, with 11 bases between. There are 13 residues in the CDR3.

This clone was recorded at least ten times. CDR3 protein: CASSENPDQQGTEAFF. The DNA of the CDR3 is TGTGCCAGCAGCGAGAACCCAGACCAGCAAGGCACTGAAGCTTTCTTT. This rearrangement joins TRBV9 to TRBJ1-1, with D uncertain. Germline loops: CDR1 SGDLS, CDR2 YYNGEE. This CDR3 region has 16 residues. Between the trimmed V and J ends, which lost 3 bases and 4 bases, there was a span of 19 bases.

This clone was recorded once. The chain employs TRBV9 and TRBJ2-6, with a possible D match to TRBD2 (6 bases). The CDR3 is made up of 14 amino acids. V dropped 3 bases and J dropped 9 bases, with 13 bases sitting between them. The germline V gene has CDR1 SGDLS and CDR2 YYNGEE. The CDR3 is CASSAWRRDNVLTF. Here the CDR3 DNA reads TGTGCCAGCAGCGCCTGGAGGCGGGACAACGTCCTGACTTTC.

This CDR3 is CASSQDREFYEQYF. The CDR3 DNA sequence: TGCGCCAGCAGCCAAGATAGGGAATTCTACGAGCAGTACTTC. The V and J genes are TRBV4-3 and TRBJ2-7; no clear D. V dropped 0 bases and J dropped 3 bases, with 9 bases sitting between them. The V gene's germline CDR1 is LGHNA and CDR2 YSLEER. The CDR3 totals 14 residues.

This clone was seen a few times. This chain uses TRBV15 with TRBJ2-1; TRBD1 is a possible D gene (5 bases). The length of the CDR3 is 11 residues. V was pared by 9 bases and J by 4 bases, with 7 bases between. Germline V gene lookup returns CDR1 LNHNV and CDR2 YYDKDF (reference sequence). The CDR3 DNA reads as TGTGCCACTAGACAGTACAATGAGCAGTTCTTC. Translating it yields CATRQYNEQFF.

The CDR3, as DNA: TGCAGCGCCGTGTTAGGGGGTGCCTACGAGCAGTACTTC. This encodes CSAVLGGAYEQYF. The J gene is TRBJ2-7, the V gene TRBV29-1; possible D gene TRBD1, 6 bases. V lost 7 bases and J 2 bases, leaving 15 bases between the germline ends. Per germline, CDR1 SQVTM and CDR2 ANQGSEA. This CDR3 is 13 amino acids long.

V is TRBV7-9 and J is TRBJ2-3; D possibly corresponds to TRBD1 (6 bases). CDR3 size: 15 residues. Trimming cost V 5 bases and J 1 base, with 13 bases left between them. Germline V gives CDR1 SEHNR, CDR2 FQNEAQ (reference sequence). The DNA for the CDR3 is TGTGCCAGCAGCCTAAGACAGGCCGGCACAGATACGCAGTATTTT. Encoded protein: CASSLRQAGTDTQYF.

In its sample, this clone was seen a few times. The V gene is TRBV29-1, the J gene TRBJ2-3; tentatively, D is TRBD1 (5 bases). The germline gives CDR1 SQVTM, CDR2 ANQGSEA. The CDR3 runs 14 residues. The V end lost 4 bases, the J end lost 4 bases, and 15 bases lay between the germline ends. For the CDR3, the DNA is TGCAGCGTTGTAAGGGGCTCCCTGGCAGATACGCAGTATTTT. It codes for CSVVRGSLADTQYF.

This rearrangement joins TRBV6-5 to TRBJ2-1; D remains unclear. The CDR3 is made up of 12 amino acids. The germline CDR1 and CDR2 sequences are MNHEY and SVGAGI. Trimming pared 2 bases from V and 6 bases from J, leaving 5 bases between. The DNA for the CDR3 is TGTGCCAGCAGTTACACAGTCAATGAGCAGTTCTTC. Its translation: CASSYTVNEQFF.

V is TRBV10-3 and J is TRBJ1-2; D perhaps matches TRBD1 (5 bases). V lost 3 bases to trimming and J lost 5 bases, with 19 bases between them. CDR3 length: 16 residues. Germline-derived CDR1 and CDR2 are ENHRY and SYGVKD. CDR3 residues: CAISDTDRLPRYGYTF. As DNA, the CDR3 is TGTGCCATCAGTGATACCGACAGACTCCCGCGTTATGGCTACACCTTC.

The rearrangement uses TRBV29-1 and TRBJ1-1; D not certain. Germline CDR1 SQVTM, CDR2 ANQGSEA. This CDR3 region has 12 residues. Trimming took 3 bases from V and 4 from J, leaving 9 bases between them. The CDR3 DNA reads as TGCAGCGTTGAGTGGGGTGCCACTGAAGCTTTCTTT. Translating gives CSVEWGATEAFF.

The rearrangement joins TRBV7-9 to TRBJ1-5; D is undetermined. Trimming took off 2 bases at V and 9 bases at J, with 8 bases between the two ends. In germline, CDR1 is SEHNR, CDR2 FQNEAQ (reference sequence). This CDR3 has 12 residues. CDR3 nucleotide sequence: TGTGCCAGCAGCTTATCTTCCCGGCCCCAGCATTTT. Translation: CASSLSSRPQHF.

This clone was picked up a small number of times. This CDR3 is also generated by other DNA sequences in the sample. V and J are TRBV4-3 and TRBJ1-1; D unclear. Trimming removed 0 bases from V and 5 bases from J, with 13 bases in between. Germline loops: CDR1 LGHNA, CDR2 YSLEER. The CDR3 sequence is 15 residues long. The CDR3 sequence: CASSQDRAGGTEAFF. The CDR3 DNA is TGCGCCAGCAGCCAAGATAGGGCGGGAGGGACTGAAGCTTTCTTT.

DNA of the CDR3: TGTGCCAGCAGCTTCATGGGGGCCACTGAAGCTTTCTTT. Amino acid sequence: CASSFMGATEAFF. The chain employs TRBV7-2 and TRBJ1-1; D perhaps matches TRBD1 (6 bases). Between the trimmed V and J ends, which lost 3 bases and 4 bases, there was a span of 9 bases. CDR1 and CDR2 (germline): SGHTA, FQGNSA. CDR3 length: 13 residues.

V and J are TRBV5-6 and TRBJ1-1; no firm D call. Deletions cut 4 bases from V and 4 bases from J, with 8 bases between. The germline V gene encodes CDR1 SGHDT and CDR2 YYEEEE. CDR3 length: 12 residues. The CDR3 nucleotides are TGTGCCAGCAGCGCCTACAGCACTGAAGCTTTCTTT. Protein product: CASSAYSTEAFF.

The CDR3 sequence is CASSLPQRGGQFF. CDR3 bases: TGTGCCAGCAGTTTACCACAGCGGGGGGGCCAGTTCTTC. The gene calls are TRBV27 and TRBJ2-1, with 10 bases aligning to TRBD2. CDR1 is MNHEY and CDR2 is SMNVEV in the germline V gene (reference sequence). J was trimmed by 13 bases and V by 2 bases; bases with no gene match: 5. This CDR3 is 13 amino acids long.

This clone was seen only once. This chain links TRBV6-5 with TRBJ2-7, with D perhaps being TRBD1 or TRBD2 (5 bases each). The CDR3 has 13 residues. The germline V gene has CDR1 MNHEY and CDR2 SVGAGI. The germline V and J ends were trimmed by 5 bases and 5 bases, with 13 bases remaining between them. The CDR3 reads CASSTGAPHEQYF. CDR3 nucleotides: TGTGCCAGCAGTACCGGGGCCCCCCACGAGCAGTACTTC.

This clone was seen more than once but under ten times. V is TRBV4-3 and J is TRBJ2-7; D is uncertain. Germline V CDR1 and CDR2: LGHNA, YSLEER. The CDR3 covers 13 residues. V was trimmed by 1 base and J by 4 bases, leaving 8 bases between them. The CDR3 DNA reads as TGCGCCAGCAGCCAAGCGCTGATGTACGAGCAGTACTTC. Amino acid sequence: CASSQALMYEQYF.

The rearrangement uses TRBV30 and TRBJ2-3, with D possibly matching TRBD2 (5 bases). The V end was cut by 4 bases, the J end by 2 bases, with 13 bases between. Germline CDR1 GTSNPN, CDR2 SVGIG (reference sequence). The CDR3 loop spans 14 amino acids. CDR3 in DNA: TGTGCCTGGAATGACGGGGTGAACACAGATACGCAGTATTTT. Protein sequence: CAWNDGVNTDTQYF. The full variable domain, its missing parts supplied by reference TRBV30 and TRBJ2-3, is SQTIHQWPATLVQPVGSPLSLECTVEGTSNPNLYWYRQAAGRGLQLLFYSVGIGQISSEVPQNLSASRPQDRQFILSSKKLLLSDSGFYLCAWNDGVNTDTQYFGPGTRLTVL.

This clone was seen more than once but under ten times. V usage is TRBV30 and J usage is TRBJ2-1, with 8 bases fitting TRBD1. V lost 4 bases and J lost 5; bases outside the gene matches: 10. The CDR3 is 15 amino acids. From germline, CDR1 is GTSNPN and CDR2 SVGIG (reference sequence). CDR3 protein: CAWNSGQGVHNEQFF. The CDR3 DNA reads TGTGCCTGGAACTCCGGACAGGGTGTCCACAATGAGCAGTTCTTC.